One and the same sample provided the 24 T cell receptor beta chains below, sequenced in a study of tumor-infiltrating lymphocytes in primary liver carcinoma. Unsorted bulk tissue (roughly 20-31 mg) underwent RNA and DNA co-extraction. TCR beta cDNA was made from 450 to 500 ng total RNA with a constant-region primer. Nested multiplex PCR, run for three rounds with slightly modified ARM-PCR, yielded TCR beta libraries. TRBV1-TRBV30 forward and Cbeta reverse primers drove the first two roughly 10-cycle rounds. TCRdb reprocessed the multiplex PCR reads with MiXCR, giving one entry per CDR3 protein. The sample lists 100,000 or so distinct CDR3 sequences, approximately 70% seen once, with 9% to 15% in the top ten. Input material: liver tumor tissue from sampling region 2. Subset indicated: tumor region T2, inferior pole. The receptors derive from an older woman with primary liver carcinoma and hepatitis B virus infection.

A remark on this clonotype: At one end, the junction sequence differs from germline, possibly due to a read error. This chain connects TRBV11-2 to TRBJ1-2; D is unclear. This CDR3 contains 14 residues. Germline V lookup: CDR1 SGHAT, CDR2 FQNNGV. In nucleotides, the CDR3 is TGTGCCAGCAGCTTAGAGCCCACTAACTGTGGCTGCACCTTC. Protein sequence: CASSLEPTNCGCTF.

The CDR3 sequence: CASSVAEITEAFF. The DNA for the CDR3 is TGTGCCAGCAGTGTGGCGGAGATCACTGAAGCTTTCTTT. The rearrangement joins TRBV6-4 to TRBJ1-1, with unresolved D. The V end lost 4 bases, the J end lost 4 bases, and 10 bases lay between the germline ends. Germline V gene data show CDR1 as MRHNA and CDR2 as SNTAGT. This CDR3 contains 13 residues.

This clonotype was picked up a small number of times. A much more abundant neighbour one base away suggests this may be a read error. The chain carries TRBV10-2 and TRBJ2-1; 7 bases align to TRBD2. This CDR3 region has 17 residues. Germline CDR1 reads WSHSY; CDR2 reads SAAADI. CDR3 in amino acids: CASSESSREPPGNEEFF. DNA for the CDR3: TGCGCCAGCAGTGAGTCTTCGCGGGAGCCCCCGGGGAATGAGGAGTTCTTC.

Ten or more counts support this clonotype. The CDR3 here is CASSPSGQGGLAGNTIYF. The CDR3 nucleotides are TGCGCCAGCAGCCCCTCGGGACAGGGAGGTTTGGCTGGAAACACCATATATTTT. The chain has TRBV4-1 and TRBJ1-3, with TRBD1 matching 9 bases. Per the germline V gene, CDR1 is MGHRA and CDR2 is YSYEKL. V gave up 4 bases and J gave up 2 bases; unmatched junction bases: 12. The CDR3 is 18 amino acids.

The table lists this clonotype with a count of one. Germline and junction disagree at one end, which may indicate a read error. Here the CDR3 DNA reads TGTGCCAGCAGTACCGGGACAGGCGTGTATGGCTACGCCTTC. Translation: CASSTGTGVYGYAF. The chain links TRBV6-5 to TRBJ1-2; 8 bases align to TRBD1. This CDR3 is 14 amino acids long. Germline V gene sequence: CDR1 MNHEY, CDR2 SVGAGI.

V usage is TRBV7-9 and J usage is TRBJ1-2; TRBD1 aligns across 7 bases. This CDR3 comprises 15 residues. V was pared by 4 bases and J by 8 bases, with 13 bases of the junction left unmatched. The germline V gene encodes CDR1 SEHNR and CDR2 FQNEAQ (reference sequence). The CDR3 DNA reads TGTGCCAGCAGCTCTCCCGGGAGGGGGCTCAGGGGCTACACCTTC. This sequence encodes CASSSPGRGLRGYTF. Full variable domain (outside the CDR3, taken from reference TRBV7-9 and TRBJ1-2): DTGVSQNPRHKITKRGQNVTFRCDPISEHNRLYWYRQTLGQGPEFLTYFQNEAQLEKSRLLSDRFSAERPKGSFSTLEIQRTEQGDSAMYLCASSSPGRGLRGYTFGSGTRLTVV.

This clonotype came up a few times. This may come from a read error, since a much larger clone is one base off. This rearrangement joins TRBV28 to TRBJ2-1; 9 bases align to TRBD2. Germline CDR1 is MDHEN and CDR2 is SYDVKM. The CDR3 totals 17 residues. The CDR3 loop is CASSFPTSGLSYNGQFF. The CDR3 bases are TGTGCCAGCAGTTTTCCGACTAGCGGTCTCTCCTACAATGGGCAGTTCTTC.

At least ten counts were recorded for this clonotype. J is TRBJ1-2 and V is TRBV7-8; a weak D match, TRBD1 (6 bases). The CDR3 spans 15 residues. CDR1 and CDR2 (germline): SGHVS, FQNEAQ. Trimming left V 5 bases short and J 2 bases short, with 15 bases between. The CDR3 loop reads CASSPGASVNYGYTF. CDR3 DNA: TGTGCCAGCAGCCCGGGGGCCAGCGTCAACTATGGCTACACCTTC.

This clonotype was picked up many times. The rearrangement uses TRBV29-1 and TRBJ1-3; D unclear. Germline V CDR1 and CDR2: SQVTM, ANQGSEA. V lost 5 bases and J 0 bases, leaving 11 bases between the germline ends. There are 14 residues in the CDR3. The CDR3 DNA follows: TGCAGCGTTTTGGACCTGAGCTCTGGAAACACCATATATTTT. Translated, it gives CSVLDLSSGNTIYF.

Turning to this clonotype: A read error is possible here, since a much larger clone lies one base away. The chain recombines TRBV4-1 with TRBJ2-5; 8 positions agree with TRBD2. This CDR3 has 15 amino acids. Germline CDR1 is MGHRA and CDR2 is YSYEKL. J was trimmed by 7 bases and V by 2 bases; bases with no gene match: 9. CDR3: CASSQYTGGIGTQYF. In nucleotides, the CDR3 is TGCGCCAGCAGCCAATATACGGGAGGGATTGGGACCCAGTACTTC.

In the case of this clonotype: Because it lacks the conserved phenylalanine or tryptophan at the end, this CDR3 is likely a read error. It is unclear where the CDR3 begins or ends on the DNA, so no DNA is shown, and the CDR3 is as TCRdb lists it. CDR3 loop: CASGPRVRAGHCNEQFL. The rearrangement joins TRBV6-5 to TRBJ2-1; the table names TRBD2, a call not compared with the DNA. The CDR3 adds up to 17 amino acids, both ends counted. Per germline, CDR1 MNHEY and CDR2 SVGAGI.

This clonotype appeared a few times. The chain links TRBV28 to TRBJ2-7; 13 nucleotides agree with TRBD2. V lost 3 bases, J lost 4 bases, and 9 bases stayed unmatched. Per germline, CDR1 MDHEN and CDR2 SYDVKM. The CDR3 is made up of 17 amino acids. The CDR3 nucleotides read TGTGCCAGCAGTTTTAGTTCCGGGACTAGCGGGAAGTACGAGCAGTACTTC. Residues: CASSFSSGTSGKYEQYF.

This clonotype has at least ten counts. The chain combines TRBV6-1 with TRBJ2-1; TRBD2 matches 14 bases. The junction had 2 bases not matched to a gene; V was cut back by 7 bases and J by 0 bases. Germline values: CDR1 MNHNS, CDR2 SASEGT. CDR3 size: 16 residues. CDR3: CASKGTSGSSYNEQFF. The CDR3 bases are TGTGCCAGCAAGGGGACTAGCGGGAGCTCCTACAATGAGCAGTTCTTC.

The chain couples TRBV12-3 or TRBV12-4 to TRBJ2-2, with D possibly being TRBD1 (5 bases). The length of the CDR3 is 14 residues. V dropped 7 bases and J dropped 4 bases, with 13 bases sitting between them. The CDR3 is CASTPGQFTGELFF. In nucleotides, the CDR3 is TGTGCCAGCACCCCAGGACAATTCACCGGGGAGCTGTTTTTT.

For this clonotype: In this CDR3 the conserved last residue, phenylalanine or tryptophan, is missing, so a read error is likely. The chain has TRBV11-2 and TRBJ2-7; the D call may be TRBD1 or TRBD2 (6 bases each). V lost 1 base to trimming and J lost 3 bases, with 16 bases between them. This CDR3 comprises 16 residues. Germline CDR1 is SGHAT and CDR2 is FQNNGV. CDR3 DNA: TGTGCCAGCAGCTTAGCGTCGGGGGCAGGATGCTACGAGCAGTACTCA. Its translation is CASSLASGAGCYEQYS.

This chain links TRBV4-1 with TRBJ2-5; D is unclear. Germline V gene lookup returns CDR1 MGHRA and CDR2 YSYEKL. The CDR3 has 15 residues. The CDR3 region has the DNA TGCCCAAGCAGCCAAGACCCAGCAGGCCAAGAGACCCAGTACTTC. Translating it yields CPSSQDPAGQETQYF.

The gene calls are TRBV11-3 and TRBJ2-7, with 8 nucleotides matching TRBD2. The V gene's germline CDR1 is SGHNT and CDR2 YENEEA. The CDR3 runs 17 residues. Trimming removed 6 bases from V and 2 bases from J; junction bases left unmatched: 15. CDR3 nucleotide sequence: TGTGCCAGCAGTTTACGGGTACCGGGACTAGATGCCTACGAGCAGTACTTC. Translation: CASSLRVPGLDAYEQYF.

The rearrangement uses TRBV2 and TRBJ2-3, with D perhaps matching TRBD1 (6 bases). Trimming took off 3 bases at V and 2 bases at J, with 12 bases between the two ends. CDR3 size: 15 residues. Germline V gene lookup returns CDR1 SNHLY and CDR2 FYNNEI. The chain's CDR3 is CASSDLGAATDTQYF. The CDR3 nucleotides are TGTGCCAGCAGTGATTTGGGGGCGGCCACAGATACGCAGTATTTT.

As to this clonotype: Because the CDR3 is missing its conserved closing phenylalanine or tryptophan, this is likely a read error. V usage is TRBV29-1 and J usage is TRBJ1-4; D is ambiguous. Germline values: CDR1 SQVTM, CDR2 ANQGSEA. This CDR3 region has 13 residues. The DNA for the CDR3 is TGCAGCGTTGAGGATACGACTAACGAAAAACTGTTTCTT. It codes for CSVEDTTNEKLFL.

Turning to this clonotype: A read error may explain this, as a much larger clone is one base away. The rearrangement joins TRBV7-9 to TRBJ2-1, with unresolved D. Germline CDR1 is SEHNR and CDR2 is FQNEAQ (reference sequence). Trimming took 1 base from V and 3 from J, leaving 7 bases between them. The CDR3 has 14 amino acids. CDR3 sequence: CASSLGSYYNEQFF. The CDR3 coding sequence is TGTGCCAGCAGCTTAGGCAGCTACTACAATGAGCAGTTCTTC.

The rearrangement links TRBV30 to TRBJ2-1; either TRBD1 or TRBD2 may fit D (6 bases each). Per the germline V gene, CDR1 is GTSNPN and CDR2 is SVGIG (reference sequence). This CDR3 is built from 21 residues. The CDR3 nucleotides read TGTGTCGGGAGCGTGGTTGAGGGGGACAAGCGGGCACGGAGCTCCTACAATGAGCAGTTCTTC. This codes for CVGSVVEGDKRARSSYNEQFF.

As for this clonotype: The junction departs from the called germline gene at one end, perhaps through a read error. The chain employs TRBV6-5 and TRBJ2-1, with 9 positions matching TRBD1. The length of the CDR3 is 15 residues. Germline CDR1 MNHEY, CDR2 SVGAGI. The CDR3 DNA is TGTACCAGCAGTTACGGGGGGACAGGGCTGAGAGAGCACTTCTTC. Its translation: CTSSYGGTGLREHFF.

In its sample, this clonotype was seen many times. The rearrangement joins TRBV5-4 to TRBJ1-2; TRBD1 matches 10 bases. Germline V gene sequence: CDR1 SGHNT, CDR2 YYREEE (reference sequence). V lost 5 bases and J lost 6; bases outside the gene matches: 10. The CDR3 is 15 amino acids. CDR3 in DNA: TGTGCCAGCAGTTCGAGACAGGGGGCGAGCGATGGCTACACCTTC. This gives the protein CASSSRQGASDGYTF.

The rearrangement joins TRBV12-3 or TRBV12-4 to TRBJ1-5; TRBD1 might be the D (6 bases). V lost 9 bases and J lost 9, with 24 bases in between. This CDR3 contains 15 residues. CDR3 DNA sequence: TGTGCCAGGAGTCCCGAGATGGGGGGCGGTCGGCCCCAGCATTTT. It is translated as CARSPEMGGGRPQHF.